This TCR beta chain appears in the sequencing data of a study of graft-versus-host responses after intestinal transplantation listed by TCRdb under 2021. A note on the overall study: Recipients received multivisceral, liver-intestinal, or isolated intestinal transplants. All recipients received anti-thymocyte globulin induction followed by maintenance tacrolimus and steroids for about three years. After intestinal transplantation, graft-versus-host and host-versus-graft alloreactive T cell clones in the graft, circulation and bone marrow were tracked using bulk TCR-beta CDR3 sequencing. To identify alloreactive clones, pre-transplant mixed lymphocyte reaction products were sequenced and compared with unstimulated pre-transplant donor and recipient T cells. The cohort enrolled about two dozen intestinal transplant recipients, one of whom was a retransplant, and a few patients without pretransplant specimens were excluded. A peak of at least 4% donor T cells among recipient peripheral blood mononuclear cells was the definition used for donor T cell macrochimerism. Instead of going to the commercial service, samples from a few later patients were sequenced in-house on an Illumina MiSeq and processed with MiXCR. Study-level results and caveats: The relatively low number and heterogeneity of intestinal transplant patients limited the conclusions. Early after transplant, peak levels of circulating GvH clones were associated with declines in HvG clones. High GvH to HvG T cell clonal ratios were observed in the allografts of patients with donor T cell macrochimerism. GvH clones turned up in recipient bone marrow, with some appearing earlier in ileal mucosa or blood, a pattern consistent with an intestinal mucosal origin.

Inclusive of the bounding cysteine and phenylalanine, the CDR3 is 14 residues long. The sequence is cut down to CDR3 DNA, 42 bases in frame from base 1. V is clipped by 3 bases and J by 1 base, and the sequence between their germline boundaries is 9 bases long. CDR1 and CDR2 (SEHNR, FQNEAQ) derive from the germline V gene (reference sequence). This clone appeared a single time. It has no much larger one-base neighbor in the sample; base qualities were not kept. Receptor amplification or capture employed the immunoSEQ multiplex PCR assay. In most patients, genomic DNA was isolated using the Qiagen DNeasy Blood and Tissue Kit and sent frozen to Adaptive Biotechnologies for TCR sequencing. High-throughput TCR-beta CDR3 sequencing of genomic DNA from most patients was performed by Adaptive Biotechnologies. Concerning the study's data processing: Adaptive's ImmunoSEQ software was the source of the TCR sequencing data for around 20 patients, while a few other patients were processed with MiXCR and VDJtools. To correct CD4 versus CD8 sorting errors, sequences present in both subsets at a frequency ratio below 5:1 were removed. Because the origin of CDR3 nucleotide sequences shared between donor and recipient could not be assigned, those sequences were removed. To count as alloreactive, a clone needed at least 2-fold expansion over unstimulated cells and a minimum CFSE-low frequency of 0.002% (template counts) or 0.001% (read counts). Mappable clones were those detected in sequenced pre-transplant spleen, lymph node, or MLR CFSE-low populations of the donor or recipient. Cumulative frequency of alloreactive clones was calculated as a percentage of all sequences weighted by copy number. Not all clones reach the TCRdb copy of this immuneACCESS table, which keeps in-frame sequences only. Checked studies attribute under half of the gap to unresolved V genes and leave the rest unexplained. That table is the source of V, J and clone size, and D and trimming were worked out from the DNA. Across this sample there are 21,000 or so clones, with 50% to 65% seen only once. The top ten constitute about 0.94% of the sample.

The time point tag for this specimen amounts to: cells obtained before transplantation from donor or recipient. Mixed lymphocyte reactions plated approximately 200,000 CFSE-labeled pre-transplant responders with approximately 200,000 irradiated violet-dye-labeled stimulators and were cultured for 6 days. Proliferating CD3+CD4+CFSE-low and CD3+CD8+CFSE-low responder cells were FACS-sorted on a BD Influx sorter after the mixed lymphocyte reaction. This TCR was sampled from a human patient who received an intestinal transplant. The chain is encoded by TRBV7-9 joined to TRBJ1-1; matching of 6 bases hints at TRBD1 as the D gene. Sequencing was performed on alloreactive CD4+ T cells from a mixed lymphocyte reaction culture, taken before intestinal transplant. This specimen's cell subset or site label, interpreted: CFSE-low proliferating T cells sorted from roughly 6-day pre-transplant mixed lymphocyte reaction (GvH or HvG direction). In nucleotides, the sequence is TGTGCCAGCAGCTTTAGGGGGAGGAACACTGAAGCTTTCTTT. The encoded protein is CASSFRGRNTEAFF.